This T cell receptor (beta chain) was documented in a study of blood T cell repertoires in COVID-19. Background on the study: PBMCs, B-cell-depleted T cells, or T cells provided the cDNA or gDNA that made up the material.

This CDR3 region has 16 residues. The ends were cut back, 5 bases at V and 6 bases at J, with 20 bases in the middle. Germline loops: CDR1 SSHAT, CDR2 FNYEAQ (reference sequence). The sample holds one count of this clone. Original handling: Estimated nucleated cell counts came from reference gene primer amplification. Here immunoSEQ multiplex PCR was the method, and the copy in TCRdb shows in-frame clones only, minus some. The V and J calls and the clone size are those of that table, but D and trimming were determined from the DNA. The sample includes 160,000 or so clones, around three quarters of them seen just once.

J is TRBJ1-3 and V is TRBV7-7; D is possibly TRBD1 (6 bases). The TCR was taken from a man between 65 and 80 years old with active or convalescent COVID-19. Input material: peripheral blood. CDR3: CASSPGQQGFLNTIYF. The CDR3 nucleotides read TGTGCCAGCAGCCCCGGCCAACAGGGCTTCCTAAACACCATATATTTT.